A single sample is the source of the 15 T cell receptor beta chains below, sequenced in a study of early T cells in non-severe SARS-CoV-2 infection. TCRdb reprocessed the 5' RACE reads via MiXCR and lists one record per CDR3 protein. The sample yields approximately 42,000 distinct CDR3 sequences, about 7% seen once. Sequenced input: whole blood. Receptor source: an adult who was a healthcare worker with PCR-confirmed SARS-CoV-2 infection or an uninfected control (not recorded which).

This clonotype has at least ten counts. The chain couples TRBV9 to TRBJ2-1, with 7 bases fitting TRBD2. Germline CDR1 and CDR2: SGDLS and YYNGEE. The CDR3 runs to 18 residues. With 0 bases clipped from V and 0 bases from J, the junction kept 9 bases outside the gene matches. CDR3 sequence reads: CASSVGGGGARSYNEQFF. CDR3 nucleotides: TGTGCCAGCAGCGTAGGCGGCGGGGGAGCTCGCTCCTACAATGAGCAGTTCTTC.

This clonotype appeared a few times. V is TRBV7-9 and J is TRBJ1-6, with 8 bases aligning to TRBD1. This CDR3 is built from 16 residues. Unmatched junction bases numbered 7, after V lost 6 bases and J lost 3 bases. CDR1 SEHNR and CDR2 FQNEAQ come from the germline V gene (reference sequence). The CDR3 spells CASSPTGEIYNSPLHF. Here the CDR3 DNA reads TGTGCCAGCAGTCCGACAGGGGAGATCTATAATTCACCCCTCCACTTT.

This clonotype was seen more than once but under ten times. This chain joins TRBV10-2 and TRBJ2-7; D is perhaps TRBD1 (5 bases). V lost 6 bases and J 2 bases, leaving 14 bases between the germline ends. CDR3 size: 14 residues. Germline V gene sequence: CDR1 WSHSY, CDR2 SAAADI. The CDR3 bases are TGCGCCAGCAGCCTGACAGACCGAACCTACGAGCAGTACTTC. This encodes CASSLTDRTYEQYF.

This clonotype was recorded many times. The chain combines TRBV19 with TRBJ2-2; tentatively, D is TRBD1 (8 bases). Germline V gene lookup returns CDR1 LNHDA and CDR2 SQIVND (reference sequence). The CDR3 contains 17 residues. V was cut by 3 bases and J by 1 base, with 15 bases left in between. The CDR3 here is CASSMPRGTGNTGELFF. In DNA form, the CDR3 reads TGTGCCAGTAGTATGCCGCGGGGGACAGGGAACACCGGGGAGCTGTTTTTT.

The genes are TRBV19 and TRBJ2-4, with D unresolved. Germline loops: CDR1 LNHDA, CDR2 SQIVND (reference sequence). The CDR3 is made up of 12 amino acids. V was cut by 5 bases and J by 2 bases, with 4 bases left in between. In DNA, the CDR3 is TGTGCCAGTAGTGGGACCAAAAACATTCAGTACTTC. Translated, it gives CASSGTKNIQYF.

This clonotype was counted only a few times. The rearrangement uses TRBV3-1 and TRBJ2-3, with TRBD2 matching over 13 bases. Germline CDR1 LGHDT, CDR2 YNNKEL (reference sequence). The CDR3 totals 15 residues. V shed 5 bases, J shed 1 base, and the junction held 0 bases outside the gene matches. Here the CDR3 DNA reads TGTGCCAGCAGCGGACTAGCGGGGGGCACAGATACGCAGTATTTT. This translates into CASSGLAGGTDTQYF.

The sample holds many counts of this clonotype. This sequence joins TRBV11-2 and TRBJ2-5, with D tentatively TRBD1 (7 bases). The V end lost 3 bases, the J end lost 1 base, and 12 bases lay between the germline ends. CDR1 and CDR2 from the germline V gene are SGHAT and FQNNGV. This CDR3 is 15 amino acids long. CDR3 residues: CASSFQGGTQETQYF. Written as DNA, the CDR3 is TGTGCCAGCAGCTTTCAGGGGGGTACCCAAGAGACCCAGTACTTC.

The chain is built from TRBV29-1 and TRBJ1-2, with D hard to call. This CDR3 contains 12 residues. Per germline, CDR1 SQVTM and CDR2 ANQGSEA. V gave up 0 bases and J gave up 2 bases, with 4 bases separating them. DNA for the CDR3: TGCAGCGTTGAAGAAATCAACTATGGCTACACCTTC. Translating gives CSVEEINYGYTF.

CDR3 nucleotide sequence: TGTGCCAGCAGATCAGGGTTGGAAGAGACCCAGTACTTC. Residues: CASRSGLEETQYF. The chain couples TRBV3-1 to TRBJ2-5; perhaps TRBD1 as D (5 bases). Trimming removed 6 bases from V and 3 bases from J, with 11 bases in between. CDR1 and CDR2 (germline): LGHDT, YNNKEL (reference sequence). This CDR3 is built from 13 residues.

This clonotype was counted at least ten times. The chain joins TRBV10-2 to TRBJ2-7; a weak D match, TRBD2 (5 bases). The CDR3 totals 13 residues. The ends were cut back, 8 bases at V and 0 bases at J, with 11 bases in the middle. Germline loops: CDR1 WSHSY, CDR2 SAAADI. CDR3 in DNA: TGCGCCAGCCGGCTCAGCGGCTCCTACGAGCAGTACTTC. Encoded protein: CASRLSGSYEQYF.

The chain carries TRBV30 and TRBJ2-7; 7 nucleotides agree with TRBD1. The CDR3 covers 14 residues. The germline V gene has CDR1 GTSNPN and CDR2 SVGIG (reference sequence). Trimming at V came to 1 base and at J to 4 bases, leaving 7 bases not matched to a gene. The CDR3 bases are TGTGCCTGGAGTGAGGCCCGGGGACAGTACGAGCAGTACTTC. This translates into CAWSEARGQYEQYF.

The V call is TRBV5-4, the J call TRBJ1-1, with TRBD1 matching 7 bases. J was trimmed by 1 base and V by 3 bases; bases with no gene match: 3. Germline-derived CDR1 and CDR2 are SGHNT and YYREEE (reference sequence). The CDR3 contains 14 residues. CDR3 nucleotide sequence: TGTGCCAGCAGCTATGACAGGGAGAACACTGAAGCTTTCTTT. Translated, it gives CASSYDRENTEAFF. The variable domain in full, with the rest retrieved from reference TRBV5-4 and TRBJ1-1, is ETGVTQSPTHLIKTRGQQVTLRCSSQSGHNTVSWYQQALGQGPQFIFQYYREEENGRGNFPPRFSGLQFPNYSSELNVNALELDDSALYLCASSYDRENTEAFFGQGTRLTVV.

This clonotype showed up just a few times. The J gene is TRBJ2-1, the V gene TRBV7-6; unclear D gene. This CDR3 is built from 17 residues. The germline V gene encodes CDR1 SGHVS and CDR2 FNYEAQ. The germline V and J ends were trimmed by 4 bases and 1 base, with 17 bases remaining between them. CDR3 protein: CASSYGTERWSYNEQFF. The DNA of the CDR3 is TGTGCCAGCAGCTACGGAACTGAAAGGTGGTCCTACAATGAGCAGTTCTTC.

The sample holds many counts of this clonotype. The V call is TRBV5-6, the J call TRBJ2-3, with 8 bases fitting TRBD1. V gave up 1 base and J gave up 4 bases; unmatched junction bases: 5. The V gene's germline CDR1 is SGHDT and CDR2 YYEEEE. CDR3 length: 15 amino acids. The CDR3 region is CASSLPGQGADTQYF. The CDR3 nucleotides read TGTGCCAGCAGCTTGCCCGGACAGGGAGCAGATACGCAGTATTTT.

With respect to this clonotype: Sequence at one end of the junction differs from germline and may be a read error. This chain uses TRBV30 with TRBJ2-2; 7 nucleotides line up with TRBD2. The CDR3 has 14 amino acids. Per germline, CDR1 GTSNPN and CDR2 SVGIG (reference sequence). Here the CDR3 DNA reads TGCGCCTGCCCCGGGACTACTCACACCGGGGAGCTGTTTTTT. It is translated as CACPGTTHTGELFF.